This T cell receptor delta chain was identified during a study of gamma delta lymphoproliferative disorders and STAT genes. Study as a whole: The LymphoTrack Dx TCRG Assay amplified gamma chains from at least 50 ng of genomic DNA. Study-wide results and caveats: Delta repertoires did not separate groups, but patient gamma repertoires clustered apart. Nearly all major patient gamma and delta clonotypes were public; only a couple of gamma clonotypes were disease-private.

TCRdb processed the multiplex PCR reads again with the CATT caller. The sample shows roughly 750 delta-chain clones, 1.5% to 2% of them seen only once. Genomic DNA from isolated PBMCs served as the sequencing template. V lost 3 bases and J lost 4; bases outside the gene matches: 22. The CDR3 contains 20 residues. Germline lookup yields CDR1 GEAIGNYY and CDR2 EKD. This clone was detected a few times. Its specificity is unknown. The sample was blood. The sequence derives from a human donor in good health. The V call is TRDV2, the J call TRDJ1; 10 nucleotides agree with TRDD3. The CDR3 DNA reads TGTGCCTGTGACCCGGTTTTGCGTACTGGGGGATCCCTGGGGGGCGATAAACTCATCTTT. It encodes CACDPVLRTGGSLGGDKLIF.